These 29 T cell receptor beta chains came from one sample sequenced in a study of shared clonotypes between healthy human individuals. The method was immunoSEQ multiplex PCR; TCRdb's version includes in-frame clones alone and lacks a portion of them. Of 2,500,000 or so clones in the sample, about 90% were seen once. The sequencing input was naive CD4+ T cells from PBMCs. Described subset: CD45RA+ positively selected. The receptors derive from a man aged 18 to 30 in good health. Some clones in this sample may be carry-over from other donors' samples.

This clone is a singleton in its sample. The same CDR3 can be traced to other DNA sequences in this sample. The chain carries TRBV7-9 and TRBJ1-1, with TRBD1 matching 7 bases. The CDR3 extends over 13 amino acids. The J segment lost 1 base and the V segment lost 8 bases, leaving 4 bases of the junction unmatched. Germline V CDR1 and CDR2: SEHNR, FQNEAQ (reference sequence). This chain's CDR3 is CASRRTGNTEAFF. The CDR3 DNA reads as TGTGCCAGCCGTCGGACAGGGAACACTGAAGCTTTCTTT.

The CDR3 loop is CASSLVGVREAFF. CDR3 DNA: TGTGCCAGCAGCTTAGTAGGGGTCCGTGAGGCTTTCTTT. This rearrangement joins TRBV7-9 to TRBJ1-1; possible D gene TRBD1, 5 bases. CDR3 length equals 13 residues. The germline CDR1 and CDR2 sequences are SEHNR and FQNEAQ (reference sequence). V was clipped by 1 base and J by 11 bases, with 14 bases between them.

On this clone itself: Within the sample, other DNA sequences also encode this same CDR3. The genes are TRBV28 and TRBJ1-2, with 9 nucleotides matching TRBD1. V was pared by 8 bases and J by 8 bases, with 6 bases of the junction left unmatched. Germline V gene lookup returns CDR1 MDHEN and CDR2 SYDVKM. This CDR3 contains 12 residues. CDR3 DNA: TGTGCCAGCGGGGACAGGGTCTACGGCTACACCTTC. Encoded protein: CASGDRVYGYTF.

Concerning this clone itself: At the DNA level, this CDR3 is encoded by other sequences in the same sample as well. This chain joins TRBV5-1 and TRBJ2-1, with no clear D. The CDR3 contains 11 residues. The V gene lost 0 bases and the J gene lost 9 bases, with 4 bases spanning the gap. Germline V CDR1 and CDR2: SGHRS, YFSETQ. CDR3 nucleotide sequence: TGCGCCAGCAGCTTGGGTGTTGAGCAGTTCTTC. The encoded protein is CASSLGVEQFF.

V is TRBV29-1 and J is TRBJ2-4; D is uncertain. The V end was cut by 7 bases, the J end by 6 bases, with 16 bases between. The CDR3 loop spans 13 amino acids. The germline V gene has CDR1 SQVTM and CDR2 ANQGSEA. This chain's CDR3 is CSAQLVSGNIQYF. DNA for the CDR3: TGCAGCGCCCAACTTGTATCCGGAAACATTCAGTACTTC. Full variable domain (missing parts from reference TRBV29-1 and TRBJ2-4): SAVISQKPSRDICQRGTSLTIQCQVDSQVTMMFWYRQQPGQSLTLIATANQGSEATYESGFVIDKFPISRPNLTFSTLTVSNMSPEDSSIYLCSAQLVSGNIQYFGAGTRLSVL.

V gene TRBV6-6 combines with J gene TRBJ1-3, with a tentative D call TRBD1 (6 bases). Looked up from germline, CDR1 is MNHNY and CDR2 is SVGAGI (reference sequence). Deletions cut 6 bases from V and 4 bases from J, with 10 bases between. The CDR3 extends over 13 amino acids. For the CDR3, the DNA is TGTGCCAGCAGCGGGACACCCGGAAACACCATATATTTT. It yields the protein CASSGTPGNTIYF.

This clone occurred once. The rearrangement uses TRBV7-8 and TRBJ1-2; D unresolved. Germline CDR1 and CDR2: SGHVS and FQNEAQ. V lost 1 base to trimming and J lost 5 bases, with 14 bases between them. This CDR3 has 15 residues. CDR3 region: CASSLGFSSGYGYTF. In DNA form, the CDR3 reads TGTGCCAGCAGCTTAGGGTTTTCTTCTGGATATGGCTACACCTTC. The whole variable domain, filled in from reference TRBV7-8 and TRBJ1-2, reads GAGVSQSPRYKVAKRGQDVALRCDPISGHVSLFWYQQALGQGPEFLTYFQNEAQLDKSGLPSDRFFAERPEGSVSTLKIQRTQQEDSAVYLCASSLGFSSGYGYTFGSGTRLTVV.

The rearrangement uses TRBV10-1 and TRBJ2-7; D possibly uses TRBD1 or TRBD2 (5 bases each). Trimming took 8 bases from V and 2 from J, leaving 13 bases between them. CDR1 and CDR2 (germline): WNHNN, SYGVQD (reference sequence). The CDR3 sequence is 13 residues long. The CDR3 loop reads CASSGSGTYEQYF. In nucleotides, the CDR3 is TGCGCCAGCTCAGGGTCGGGAACCTACGAGCAGTACTTC.

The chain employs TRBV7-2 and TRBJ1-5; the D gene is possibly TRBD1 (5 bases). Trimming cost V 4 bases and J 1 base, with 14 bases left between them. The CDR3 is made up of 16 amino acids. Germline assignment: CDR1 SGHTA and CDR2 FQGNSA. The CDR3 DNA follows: TGTGCCAGCAGCTCGACGGGGCCTCGGAGCAATCAGCCCCAGCATTTT. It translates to CASSSTGPRSNQPQHF. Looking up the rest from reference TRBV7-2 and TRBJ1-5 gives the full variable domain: GAGVSQSPSNKVTEKGKDVELRCDPISGHTALYWYRQSLGQGLEFLIYFQGNSAPDKSGLPSDRFSAERTGGSVSTLTIQRTQQEDSAVYLCASSSTGPRSNQPQHFGDGTRLSIL.

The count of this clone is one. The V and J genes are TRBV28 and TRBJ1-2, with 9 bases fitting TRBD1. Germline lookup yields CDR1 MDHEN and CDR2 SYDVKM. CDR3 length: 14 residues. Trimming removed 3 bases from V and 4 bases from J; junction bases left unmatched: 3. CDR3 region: CASSLGQGTYGYTF. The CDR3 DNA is TGTGCCAGCAGTTTGGGACAGGGCACCTATGGCTACACCTTC.

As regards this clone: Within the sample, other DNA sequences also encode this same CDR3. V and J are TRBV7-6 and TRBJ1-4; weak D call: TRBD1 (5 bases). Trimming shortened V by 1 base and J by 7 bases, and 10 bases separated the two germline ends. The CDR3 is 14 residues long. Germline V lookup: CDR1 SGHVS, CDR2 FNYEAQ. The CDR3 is CASSLEQGGEKLFF. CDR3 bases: TGTGCCAGCAGCTTAGAGCAGGGTGGTGAAAAACTGTTTTTT.

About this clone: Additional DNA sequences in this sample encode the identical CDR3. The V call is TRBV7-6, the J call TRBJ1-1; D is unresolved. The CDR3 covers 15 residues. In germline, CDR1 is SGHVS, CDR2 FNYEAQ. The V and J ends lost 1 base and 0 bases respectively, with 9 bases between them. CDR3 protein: CASSLVGGMNTEAFF. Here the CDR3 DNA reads TGTGCCAGCAGCTTAGTTGGAGGGATGAACACTGAAGCTTTCTTT. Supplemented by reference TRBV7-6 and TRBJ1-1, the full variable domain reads GAGVSQSPRYKVTKRGQDVALRCDPISGHVSLYWYRQALGQGPEFLTYFNYEAQQDKSGLPNDRFSAERPEGSISTLTIQRTEQRDSAMYRCASSLVGGMNTEAFFGQGTRLTVV.

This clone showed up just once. The CDR3 is CASSLGSRSSYNEQFF. As DNA, the CDR3 is TGTGCCAGCAGCTTGGGCTCCCGGTCCTCCTACAATGAGCAGTTCTTC. The chain is built from TRBV5-4 and TRBJ2-1; D remains ambiguous. V lost 0 bases and J lost 0, with 10 bases in between. There are 16 residues in the CDR3. Germline V lookup: CDR1 SGHNT, CDR2 YYREEE (reference sequence). Together with reference TRBV5-4 and TRBJ2-1, the CDR3 gives the full variable domain: ETGVTQSPTHLIKTRGQQVTLRCSSQSGHNTVSWYQQALGQGPQFIFQYYREEENGRGNFPPRFSGLQFPNYSSELNVNALELDDSALYLCASSLGSRSSYNEQFFGPGTRLTVL.

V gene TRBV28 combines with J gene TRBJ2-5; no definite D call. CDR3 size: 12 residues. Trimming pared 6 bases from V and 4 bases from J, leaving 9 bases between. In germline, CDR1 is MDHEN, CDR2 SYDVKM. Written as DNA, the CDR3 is TGTGCCAGCAGGTCGGCCCCAGAGACCCAGTACTTC. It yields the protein CASRSAPETQYF.

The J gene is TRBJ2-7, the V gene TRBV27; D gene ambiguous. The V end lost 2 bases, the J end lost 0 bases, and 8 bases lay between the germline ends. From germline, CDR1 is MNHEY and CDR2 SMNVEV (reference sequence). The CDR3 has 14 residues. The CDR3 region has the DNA TGTGCCAGCAGTTTAGGGGTACTCTCCTACGAGCAGTACTTC. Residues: CASSLGVLSYEQYF.

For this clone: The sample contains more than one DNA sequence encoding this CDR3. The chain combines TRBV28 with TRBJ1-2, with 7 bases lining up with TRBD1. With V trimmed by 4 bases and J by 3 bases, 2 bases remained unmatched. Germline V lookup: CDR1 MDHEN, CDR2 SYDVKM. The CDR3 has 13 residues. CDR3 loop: CASSSGGHYGYTF. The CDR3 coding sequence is TGTGCCAGCAGTTCAGGGGGACACTATGGCTACACCTTC.

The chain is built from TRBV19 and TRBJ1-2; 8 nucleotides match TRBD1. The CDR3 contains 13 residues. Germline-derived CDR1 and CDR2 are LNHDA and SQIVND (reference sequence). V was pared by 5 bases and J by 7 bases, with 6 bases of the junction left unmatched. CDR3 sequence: CASSGQGAGGYTF. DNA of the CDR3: TGTGCCAGTAGTGGGCAGGGGGCCGGTGGCTACACCTTC.

CDR3 in amino acids: CASQGAEVRETQYF. CDR3 nucleotide sequence: TGTGCCAGCCAAGGGGCTGAGGTTCGGGAGACCCAGTACTTC. V and J are TRBV28 and TRBJ2-5, with a tentative D call TRBD1 (5 bases). Trimming left V 8 bases short and J 5 bases short, with 18 bases between. The CDR3 loop spans 14 amino acids. Germline CDR1 and CDR2: MDHEN and SYDVKM.

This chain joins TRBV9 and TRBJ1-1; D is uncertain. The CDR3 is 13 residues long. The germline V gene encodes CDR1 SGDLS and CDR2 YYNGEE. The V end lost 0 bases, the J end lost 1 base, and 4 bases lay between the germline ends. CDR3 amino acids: CASSVDTNTEAFF. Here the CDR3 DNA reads TGTGCCAGCAGCGTAGACACGAACACTGAAGCTTTCTTT.

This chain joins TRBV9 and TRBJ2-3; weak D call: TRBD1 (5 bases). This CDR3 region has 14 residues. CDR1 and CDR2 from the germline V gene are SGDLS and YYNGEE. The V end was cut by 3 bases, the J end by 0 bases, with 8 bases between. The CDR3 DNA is TGTGCCAGCAGCGCCCGGACAAGCACAGATACGCAGTATTTT. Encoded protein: CASSARTSTDTQYF.

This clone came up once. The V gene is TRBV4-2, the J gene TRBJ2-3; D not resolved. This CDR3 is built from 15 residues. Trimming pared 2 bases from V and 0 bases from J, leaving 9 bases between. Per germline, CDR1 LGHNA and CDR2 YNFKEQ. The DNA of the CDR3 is TGTGCCAGCAGCCAAACCGCGGTGAGCACAGATACGCAGTATTTT. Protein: CASSQTAVSTDTQYF.

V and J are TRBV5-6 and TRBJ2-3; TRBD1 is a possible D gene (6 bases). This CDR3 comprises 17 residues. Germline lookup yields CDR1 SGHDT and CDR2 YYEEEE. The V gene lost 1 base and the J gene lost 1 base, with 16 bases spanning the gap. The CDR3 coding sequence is TGTGCCAGCAGCTTGCGCTCGACAGGAGGTGGCACAGATACGCAGTATTTT. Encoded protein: CASSLRSTGGGTDTQYF.

The CDR3: CASSFRWSGYTF. CDR3 coding DNA: TGTGCCAGCAGTTTCAGATGGAGTGGCTACACCTTC. V and J are TRBV28 and TRBJ1-2; D is unresolved. The CDR3 length is 12 residues. Germline CDR1 reads MDHEN; CDR2 reads SYDVKM. V was shortened by 3 bases and J by 7 bases, with 9 bases between the two germline ends.

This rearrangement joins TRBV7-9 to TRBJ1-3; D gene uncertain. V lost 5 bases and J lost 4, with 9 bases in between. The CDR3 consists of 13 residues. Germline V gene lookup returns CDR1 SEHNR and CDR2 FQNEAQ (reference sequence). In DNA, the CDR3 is TGTGCCAGCAGCCCTGCGGCAGGAAACACCATATATTTT. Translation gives CASSPAAGNTIYF.

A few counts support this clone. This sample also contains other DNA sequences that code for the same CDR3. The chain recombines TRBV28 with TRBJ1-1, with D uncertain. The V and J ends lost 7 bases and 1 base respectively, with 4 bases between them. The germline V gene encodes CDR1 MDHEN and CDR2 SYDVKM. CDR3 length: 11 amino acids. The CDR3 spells CASKGNTEAFF. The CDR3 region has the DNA TGTGCCAGCAAGGGGAACACTGAAGCTTTCTTT.

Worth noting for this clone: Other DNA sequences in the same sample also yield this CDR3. Here the CDR3 reads CASSLGPNTDTQYF. The DNA of the CDR3 is TGTGCCAGCAGCTTAGGGCCGAACACAGATACGCAGTATTTT. The J gene is TRBJ2-3, the V gene TRBV11-3; D gene ambiguous. This CDR3 comprises 14 residues. Germline V gene sequence: CDR1 SGHNT, CDR2 YENEEA. Trimming removed 1 base at V and 2 bases at J, with 7 bases between.

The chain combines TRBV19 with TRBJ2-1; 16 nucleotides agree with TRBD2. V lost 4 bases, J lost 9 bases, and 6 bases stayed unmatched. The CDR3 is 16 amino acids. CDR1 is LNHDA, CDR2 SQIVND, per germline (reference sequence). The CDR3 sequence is CASSTLGLAGGSEQFF. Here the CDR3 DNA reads TGTGCCAGTAGTACCCTGGGACTAGCGGGAGGGAGTGAGCAGTTCTTC.

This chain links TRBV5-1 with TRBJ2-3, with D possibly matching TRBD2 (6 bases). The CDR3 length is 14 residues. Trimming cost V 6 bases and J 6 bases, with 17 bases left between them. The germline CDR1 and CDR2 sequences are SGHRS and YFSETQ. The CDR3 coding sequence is TGCGCCAGCACGGACCAGCGGGCTCACGATACGCAGTATTTT. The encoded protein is CASTDQRAHDTQYF.

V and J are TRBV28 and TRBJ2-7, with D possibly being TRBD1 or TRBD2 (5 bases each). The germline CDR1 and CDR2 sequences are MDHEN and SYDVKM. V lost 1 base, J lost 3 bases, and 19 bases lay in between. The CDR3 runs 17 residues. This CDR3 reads CASSLSADASQGYEQYF. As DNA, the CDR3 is TGTGCCAGCAGTTTATCGGCCGATGCTAGCCAGGGCTACGAGCAGTACTTC.